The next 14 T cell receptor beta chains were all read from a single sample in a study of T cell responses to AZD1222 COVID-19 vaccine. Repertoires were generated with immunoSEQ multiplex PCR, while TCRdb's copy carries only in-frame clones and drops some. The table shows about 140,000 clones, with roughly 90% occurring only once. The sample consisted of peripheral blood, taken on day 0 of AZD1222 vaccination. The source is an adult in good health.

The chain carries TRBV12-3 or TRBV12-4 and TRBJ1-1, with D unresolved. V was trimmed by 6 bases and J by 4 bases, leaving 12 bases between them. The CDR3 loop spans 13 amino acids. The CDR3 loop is CASSKTGGTEAFF. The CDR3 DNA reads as TGTGCCAGCAGCAAAACGGGCGGCACTGAAGCTTTCTTT.

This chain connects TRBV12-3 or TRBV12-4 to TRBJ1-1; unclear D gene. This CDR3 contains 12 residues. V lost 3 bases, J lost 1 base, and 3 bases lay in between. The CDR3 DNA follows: TGTGCCAGCAGTTTCTGGAACACTGAAGCTTTCTTT. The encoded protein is CASSFWNTEAFF.

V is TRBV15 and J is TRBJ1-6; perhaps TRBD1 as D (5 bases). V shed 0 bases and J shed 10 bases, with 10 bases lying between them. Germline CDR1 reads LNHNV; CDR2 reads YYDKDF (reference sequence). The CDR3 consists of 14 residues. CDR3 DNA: TGTGCCACCAGCAGAGATAGGGGTGTCTCACCCCTCCACTTT. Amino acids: CATSRDRGVSPLHF.

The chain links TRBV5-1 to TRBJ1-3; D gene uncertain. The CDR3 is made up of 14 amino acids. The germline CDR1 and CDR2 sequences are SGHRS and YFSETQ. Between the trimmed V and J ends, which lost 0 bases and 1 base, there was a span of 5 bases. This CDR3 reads CASSLAESGNTIYF. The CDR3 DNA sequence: TGCGCCAGCAGCTTGGCAGAATCTGGAAACACCATATATTTT.

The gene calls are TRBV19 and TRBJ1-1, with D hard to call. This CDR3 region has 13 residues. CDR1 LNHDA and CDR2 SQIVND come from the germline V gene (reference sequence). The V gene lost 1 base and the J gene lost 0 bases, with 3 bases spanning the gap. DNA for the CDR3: TGTGCCAGTAGTATAGCCTTGAACACTGAAGCTTTCTTT. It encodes CASSIALNTEAFF.

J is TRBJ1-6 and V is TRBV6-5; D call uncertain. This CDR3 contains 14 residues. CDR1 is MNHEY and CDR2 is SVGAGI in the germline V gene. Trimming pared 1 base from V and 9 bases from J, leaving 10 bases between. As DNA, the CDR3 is TGTGCCAGCAGTTACTTGGAGGGCACTTCACCCCTCCACTTT. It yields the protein CASSYLEGTSPLHF.

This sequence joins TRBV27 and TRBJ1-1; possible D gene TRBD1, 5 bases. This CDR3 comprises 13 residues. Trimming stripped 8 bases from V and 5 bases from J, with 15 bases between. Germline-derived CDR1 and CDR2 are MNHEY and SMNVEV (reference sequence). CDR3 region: CASRRGADTEAFF. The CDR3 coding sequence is TGTGCCAGCCGTCGAGGGGCCGATACTGAAGCTTTCTTT.

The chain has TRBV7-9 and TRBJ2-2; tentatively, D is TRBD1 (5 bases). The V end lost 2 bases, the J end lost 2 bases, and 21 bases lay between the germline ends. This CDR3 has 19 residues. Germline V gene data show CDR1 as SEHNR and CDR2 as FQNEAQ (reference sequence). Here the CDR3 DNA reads TGTGCCAGCAGCTTACCTCAACGCGGTGTTGGACAAAACACCGGGGAGCTGTTTTTT. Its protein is CASSLPQRGVGQNTGELFF. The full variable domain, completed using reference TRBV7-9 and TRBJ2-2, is DTGVSQNPRHKITKRGQNVTFRCDPISEHNRLYWYRQTLGQGPEFLTYFQNEAQLEKSRLLSDRFSAERPKGSFSTLEIQRTEQGDSAMYLCASSLPQRGVGQNTGELFFGEGSRLTVL.

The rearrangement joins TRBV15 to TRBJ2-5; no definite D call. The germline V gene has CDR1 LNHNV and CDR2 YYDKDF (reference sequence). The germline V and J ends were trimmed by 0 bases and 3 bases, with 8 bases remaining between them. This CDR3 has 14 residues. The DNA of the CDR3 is TGTGCCACCAGCAGAGATCTTGGGAAAGAGACCCAGTACTTC. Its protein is CATSRDLGKETQYF.

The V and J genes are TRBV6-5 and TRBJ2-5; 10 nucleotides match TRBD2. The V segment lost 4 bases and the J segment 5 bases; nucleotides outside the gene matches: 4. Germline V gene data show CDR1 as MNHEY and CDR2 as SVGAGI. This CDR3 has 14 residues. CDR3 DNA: TGTGCCAGCAGTTCGTCTAGCGGGGGCGAGACCCAGTACTTC. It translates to CASSSSSGGETQYF.

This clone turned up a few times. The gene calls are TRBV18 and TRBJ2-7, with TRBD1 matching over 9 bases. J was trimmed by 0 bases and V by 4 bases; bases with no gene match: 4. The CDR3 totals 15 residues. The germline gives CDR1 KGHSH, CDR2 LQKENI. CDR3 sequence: CASSQPGQGSYEQYF. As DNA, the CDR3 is TGTGCCAGCTCACAACCGGGACAGGGCTCCTACGAGCAGTACTTC.

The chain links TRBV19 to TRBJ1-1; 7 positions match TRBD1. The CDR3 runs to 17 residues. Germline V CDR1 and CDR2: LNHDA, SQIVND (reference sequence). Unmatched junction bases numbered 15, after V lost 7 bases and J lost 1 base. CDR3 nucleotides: TGTGCCAGTACCAATAAGGGAAGGGGGCGCGGGAACACTGAAGCTTTCTTT. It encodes CASTNKGRGRGNTEAFF. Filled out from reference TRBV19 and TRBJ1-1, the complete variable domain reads DGGITQSPKYLFRKEGQNVTLSCEQNLNHDAMYWYRQDPGQGLRLIYYSQIVNDFQKGDIAEGYSVSREKKESFPLTVTSAQKNPTAFYLCASTNKGRGRGNTEAFFGQGTRLTVV.

The CDR3 nucleotides are TGTGCCAGTGGAGGGCGACAGGGTAATCAGCCCCAGCATTTT. Translation gives CASGGRQGNQPQHF. The chain combines TRBV19 with TRBJ1-5, with 7 bases matching TRBD1. The CDR3 sequence is 14 residues long. CDR1 and CDR2 from the germline V gene are LNHDA and SQIVND (reference sequence). The V gene end was trimmed by 8 bases and the J gene end by 4 bases; junction bases not matched to a gene: 8.

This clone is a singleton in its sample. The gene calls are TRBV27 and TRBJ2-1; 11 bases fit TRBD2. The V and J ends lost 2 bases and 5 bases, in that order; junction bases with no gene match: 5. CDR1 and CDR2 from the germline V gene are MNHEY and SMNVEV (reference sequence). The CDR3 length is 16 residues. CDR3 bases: TGTGCCAGCAGTTTAGGGACTAGCGGTTACGACAATGAGCAGTTCTTC. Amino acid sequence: CASSLGTSGYDNEQFF.